The T cell receptor beta chain described here comes from a study of cytomegalovirus exposure and HLA in healthy donors. Study overall: An analysis done earlier identified almost 120 million unique TCR beta sequences from approximately 200 million T cells.

Germline lookup yields CDR1 SGDLS and CDR2 YYNGEE. This CDR3 has 15 residues. V gave up 3 bases and J gave up 7 bases; unmatched junction bases: 7. 60 Vbeta and 13 Jbeta primers were used in PCR. Sequencing was performed with immunoSEQ multiplex PCR; in TCRdb, only in-frame clones are kept and a portion is missing. The sample shows about 280,000 clones, roughly 90% of them seen only once. This TCR derives from a woman younger than 30 in good health and CMV-seronegative. The sample taken for sequencing was PBMCs. The chain employs TRBV9 and TRBJ2-1, with 10 nucleotides matching TRBD2. CDR3: CASSAQRGGRNEQFF. CDR3 bases: TGTGCCAGCAGCGCCCAGCGGGGGGGCCGGAATGAGCAGTTCTTC.